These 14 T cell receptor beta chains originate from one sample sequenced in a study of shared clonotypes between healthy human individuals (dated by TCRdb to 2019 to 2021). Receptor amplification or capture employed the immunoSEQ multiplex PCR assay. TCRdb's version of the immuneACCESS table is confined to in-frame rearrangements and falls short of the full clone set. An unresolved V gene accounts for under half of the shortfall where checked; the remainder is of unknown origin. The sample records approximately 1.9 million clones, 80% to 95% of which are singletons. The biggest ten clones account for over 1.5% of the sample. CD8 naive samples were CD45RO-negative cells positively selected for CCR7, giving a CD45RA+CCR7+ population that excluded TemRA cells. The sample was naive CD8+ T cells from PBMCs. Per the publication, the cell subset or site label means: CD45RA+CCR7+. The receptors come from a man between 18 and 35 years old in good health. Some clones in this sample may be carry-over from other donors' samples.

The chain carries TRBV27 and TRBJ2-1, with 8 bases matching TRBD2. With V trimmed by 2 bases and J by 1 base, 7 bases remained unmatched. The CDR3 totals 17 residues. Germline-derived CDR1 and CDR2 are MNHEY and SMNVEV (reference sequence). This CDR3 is CASSLIIRGGSYNEQFF. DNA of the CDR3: TGTGCCAGCAGTTTAATCATTCGGGGGGGTTCCTACAATGAGCAGTTCTTC.

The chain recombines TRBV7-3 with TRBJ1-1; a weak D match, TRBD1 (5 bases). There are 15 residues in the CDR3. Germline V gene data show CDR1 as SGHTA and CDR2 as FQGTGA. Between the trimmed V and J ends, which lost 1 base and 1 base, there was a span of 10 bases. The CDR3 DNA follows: TGTGCCAGCAGCTTAAATGGGGGAGGGAACACTGAAGCTTTCTTT. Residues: CASSLNGGGNTEAFF.

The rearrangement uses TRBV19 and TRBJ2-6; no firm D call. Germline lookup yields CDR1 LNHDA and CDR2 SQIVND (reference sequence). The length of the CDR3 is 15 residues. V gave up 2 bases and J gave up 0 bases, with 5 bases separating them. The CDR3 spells CASSIMGSGANVLTF. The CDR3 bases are TGTGCCAGTAGTATAATGGGCTCTGGGGCCAACGTCCTGACTTTC.

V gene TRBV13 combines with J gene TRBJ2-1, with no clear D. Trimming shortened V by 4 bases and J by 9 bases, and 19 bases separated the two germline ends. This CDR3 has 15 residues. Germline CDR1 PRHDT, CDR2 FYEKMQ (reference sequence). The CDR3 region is CASSSHYFPLSEQFF. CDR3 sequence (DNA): TGTGCCAGCAGCTCCCATTATTTTCCTTTGAGTGAGCAGTTCTTC.

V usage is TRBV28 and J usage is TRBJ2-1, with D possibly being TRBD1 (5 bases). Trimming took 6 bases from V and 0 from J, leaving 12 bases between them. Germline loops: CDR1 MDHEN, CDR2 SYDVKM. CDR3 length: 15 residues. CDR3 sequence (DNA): TGTGCCAGCAGCCAGACAGCGAGCTCCTACAATGAGCAGTTCTTC. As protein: CASSQTASSYNEQFF.

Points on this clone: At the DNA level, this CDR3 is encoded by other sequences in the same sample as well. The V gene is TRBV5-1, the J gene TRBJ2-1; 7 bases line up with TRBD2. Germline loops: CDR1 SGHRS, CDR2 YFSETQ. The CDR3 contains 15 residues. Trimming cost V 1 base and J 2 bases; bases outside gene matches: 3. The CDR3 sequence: CASSLPGGPYNEQFF. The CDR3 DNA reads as TGCGCCAGCAGCTTGCCGGGGGGACCCTACAATGAGCAGTTCTTC.

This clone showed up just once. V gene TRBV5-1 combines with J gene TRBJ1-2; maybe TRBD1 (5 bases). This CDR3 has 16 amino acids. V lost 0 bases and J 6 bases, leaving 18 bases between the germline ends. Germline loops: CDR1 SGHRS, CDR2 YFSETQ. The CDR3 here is CASSLDLSRAFNGYTF. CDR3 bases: TGCGCCAGCAGCTTGGATTTGTCCAGGGCATTCAATGGCTACACCTTC.

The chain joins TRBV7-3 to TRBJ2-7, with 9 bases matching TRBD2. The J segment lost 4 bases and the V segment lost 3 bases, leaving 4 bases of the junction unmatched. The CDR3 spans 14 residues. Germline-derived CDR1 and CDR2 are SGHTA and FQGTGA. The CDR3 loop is CASSFGLAPYEQYF. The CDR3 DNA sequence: TGTGCCAGCAGCTTCGGACTAGCGCCTTACGAGCAGTACTTC.

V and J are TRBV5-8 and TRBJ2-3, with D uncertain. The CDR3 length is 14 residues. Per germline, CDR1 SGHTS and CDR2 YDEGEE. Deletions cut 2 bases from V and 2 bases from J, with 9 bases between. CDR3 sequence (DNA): TGTGCCAGCAGCTTCGACCGAGACACAGATACGCAGTATTTT. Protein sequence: CASSFDRDTDTQYF.

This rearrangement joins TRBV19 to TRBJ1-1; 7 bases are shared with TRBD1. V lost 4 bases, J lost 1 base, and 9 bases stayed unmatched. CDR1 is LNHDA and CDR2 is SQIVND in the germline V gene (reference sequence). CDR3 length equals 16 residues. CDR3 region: CASSSESGGRNTEAFF. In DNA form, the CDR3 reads TGTGCCAGTAGTAGTGAGTCAGGGGGAAGGAACACTGAAGCTTTCTTT.

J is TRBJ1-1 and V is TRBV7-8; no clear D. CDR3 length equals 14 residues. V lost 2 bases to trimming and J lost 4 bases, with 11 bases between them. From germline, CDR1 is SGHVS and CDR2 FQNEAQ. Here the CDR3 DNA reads TGTGCCAGCAGCTTATTGGGGTTGGGCACTGAAGCTTTCTTT. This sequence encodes CASSLLGLGTEAFF.

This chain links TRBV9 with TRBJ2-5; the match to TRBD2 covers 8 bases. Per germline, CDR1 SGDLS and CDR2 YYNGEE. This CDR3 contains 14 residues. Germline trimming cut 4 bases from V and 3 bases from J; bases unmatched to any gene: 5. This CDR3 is CASSPTSDKETQYF. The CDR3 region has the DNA TGTGCCAGCAGCCCGACTAGCGACAAAGAGACCCAGTACTTC.

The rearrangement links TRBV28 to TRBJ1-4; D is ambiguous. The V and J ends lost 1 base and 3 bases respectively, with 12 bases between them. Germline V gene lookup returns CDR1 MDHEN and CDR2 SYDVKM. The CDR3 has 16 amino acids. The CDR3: CASSLFGRLSNEKLFF. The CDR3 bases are TGTGCCAGCAGTTTATTCGGCAGGCTATCTAATGAAAAACTGTTTTTT.

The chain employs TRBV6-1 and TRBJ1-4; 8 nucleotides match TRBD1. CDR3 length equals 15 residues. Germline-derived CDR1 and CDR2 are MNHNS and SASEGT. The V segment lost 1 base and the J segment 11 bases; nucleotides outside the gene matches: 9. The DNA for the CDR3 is TGTGCCAGCAGTGAAGGGCGGACAGGGACTTGGAAACTGTTTTTT. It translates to CASSEGRTGTWKLFF.